A single T cell receptor beta chain is shown here with its context. Other DNA sequences from this sample encode an identical CDR3 as well. This CDR3 is built from 11 residues. V was trimmed by 5 bases and J by 4 bases, leaving 6 bases between them. In germline, CDR1 is SEHNR, CDR2 FQNEAQ (reference sequence). The data originate from a study of shared T cell receptors in the human thymus. Repertoires were generated with immunoSEQ multiplex PCR, while TCRdb's copy carries only in-frame clones and drops some. The table records about 380,000 clones, just under 95% of them present only once. The J gene is TRBJ2-7, the V gene TRBV7-9; D uncertain. The sequencing sample was made of thymocytes. The sequence was obtained from a human donor. CDR3 in DNA: TGTGCCAGCAGCCCACTGTACGAGCAGTACTTC. It encodes CASSPLYEQYF.